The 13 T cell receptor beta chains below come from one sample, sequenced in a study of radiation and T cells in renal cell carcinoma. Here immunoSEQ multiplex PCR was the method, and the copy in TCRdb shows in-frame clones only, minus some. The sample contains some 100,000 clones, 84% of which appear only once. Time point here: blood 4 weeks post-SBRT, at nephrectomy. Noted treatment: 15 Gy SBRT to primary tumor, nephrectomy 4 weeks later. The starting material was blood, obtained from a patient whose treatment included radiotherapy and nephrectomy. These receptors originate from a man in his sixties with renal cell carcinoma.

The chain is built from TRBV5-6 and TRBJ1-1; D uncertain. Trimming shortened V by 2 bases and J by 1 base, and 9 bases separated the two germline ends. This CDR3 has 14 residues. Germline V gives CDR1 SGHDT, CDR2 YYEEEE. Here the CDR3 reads CASSLSGRNTEAFF. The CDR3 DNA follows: TGTGCCAGCAGCTTATCCGGCAGGAACACTGAAGCTTTCTTT.

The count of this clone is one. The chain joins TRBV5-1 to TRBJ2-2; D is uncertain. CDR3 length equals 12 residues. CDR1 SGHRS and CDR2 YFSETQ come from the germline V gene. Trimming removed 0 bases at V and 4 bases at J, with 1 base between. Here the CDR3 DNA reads TGCGCCAGCAGCTTGGCCACCGGGGAGCTGTTTTTT. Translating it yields CASSLATGELFF.

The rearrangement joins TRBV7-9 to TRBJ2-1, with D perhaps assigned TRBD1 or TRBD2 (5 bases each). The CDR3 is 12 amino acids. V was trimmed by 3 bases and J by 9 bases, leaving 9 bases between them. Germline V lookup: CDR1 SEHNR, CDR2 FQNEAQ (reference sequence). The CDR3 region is CASSLPGGEQFF. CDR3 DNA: TGTGCCAGCAGCTTGCCTGGGGGTGAGCAGTTCTTC.

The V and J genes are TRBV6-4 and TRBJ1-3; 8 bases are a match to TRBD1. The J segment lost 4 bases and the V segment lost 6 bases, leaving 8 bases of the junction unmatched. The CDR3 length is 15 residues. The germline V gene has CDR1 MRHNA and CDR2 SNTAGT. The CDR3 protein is CASREFRGRGNTIYF. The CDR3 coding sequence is TGTGCCAGCAGAGAGTTCAGGGGGCGAGGAAACACCATATATTTT.

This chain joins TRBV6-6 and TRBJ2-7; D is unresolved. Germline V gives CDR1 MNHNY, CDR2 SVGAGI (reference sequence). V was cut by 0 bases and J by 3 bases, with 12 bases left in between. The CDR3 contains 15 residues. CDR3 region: CASSYSSQVYYEQYF. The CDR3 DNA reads TGTGCCAGCAGTTACTCTTCCCAGGTCTACTACGAGCAGTACTTC.

The CDR3 region has the DNA TGTGCCAGCAGCTTACGGAACTCCTACGAGCAGTACTTC. Protein product: CASSLRNSYEQYF. The gene calls are TRBV7-2 and TRBJ2-7; D not certain. Between the trimmed V and J ends, which lost 2 bases and 0 bases, there was a span of 5 bases. The CDR3 runs 13 residues. In germline, CDR1 is SGHTA, CDR2 FQGNSA.

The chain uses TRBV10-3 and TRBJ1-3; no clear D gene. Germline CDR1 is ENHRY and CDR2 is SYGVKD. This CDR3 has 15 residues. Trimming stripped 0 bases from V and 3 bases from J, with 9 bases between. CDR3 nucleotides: TGTGCCATCAGTGAGTCGAAGGAACTTGGAAACACCATATATTTT. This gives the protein CAISESKELGNTIYF.

The CDR3, as DNA: TGTGCCAGCAGTTACGGACAGGCATCAGCTTTCTTT. Translation: CASSYGQASAFF. The chain uses TRBV14 and TRBJ1-1; TRBD1 aligns across 7 bases. The germline gives CDR1 SGHDN, CDR2 FVKESK. The CDR3 has 12 residues. The trim removed 6 bases at V and 10 bases at J, leaving 8 bases unmatched.

CDR3 residues: CASSKGPTTYEQYF. DNA of the CDR3: TGTGCCAGCAGCAAAGGCCCGACGACCTACGAGCAGTACTTC. The V call is TRBV13, the J call TRBJ2-7, with no clear D. The CDR3 runs 14 residues. Germline V lookup: CDR1 PRHDT, CDR2 FYEKMQ (reference sequence). Trimming pared 5 bases from V and 2 bases from J, leaving 13 bases between.

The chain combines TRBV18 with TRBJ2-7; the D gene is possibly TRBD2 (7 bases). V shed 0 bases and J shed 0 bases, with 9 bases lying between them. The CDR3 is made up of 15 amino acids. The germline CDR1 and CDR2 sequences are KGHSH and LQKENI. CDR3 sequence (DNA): TGTGCCAGCTCACCACCGGCGGGGGCCTCCTACGAGCAGTACTTC. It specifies CASSPPAGASYEQYF.

CDR3 in DNA: TGTGCCTGGAGTGTGTCAGCGGGACAGCAGTACTTC. Protein: CAWSVSAGQQYF. V gene TRBV30 combines with J gene TRBJ2-7, with 7 bases matching TRBD2. The CDR3 consists of 12 residues. The V and J ends lost 0 bases and 8 bases, in that order; junction bases with no gene match: 4. The germline CDR1 and CDR2 sequences are GTSNPN and SVGIG (reference sequence).

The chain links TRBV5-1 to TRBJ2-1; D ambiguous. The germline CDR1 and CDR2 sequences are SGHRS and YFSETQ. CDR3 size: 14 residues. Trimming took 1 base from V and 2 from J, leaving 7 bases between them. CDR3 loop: CASSLSLTYNEQFF. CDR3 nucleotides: TGCGCCAGCAGCTTGTCACTAACCTACAATGAGCAGTTCTTC.

Here the CDR3 DNA reads TGTGCCAGTAGTATAGATCCTGAAGAGACCCAGTACTTC. As protein: CASSIDPEETQYF. The gene calls are TRBV19 and TRBJ2-5; no clear D gene. The germline V gene has CDR1 LNHDA and CDR2 SQIVND (reference sequence). CDR3 length: 13 amino acids. V gave up 0 bases and J gave up 3 bases, with 5 bases separating them. The entire variable domain, with the rest obtained from reference TRBV19 and TRBJ2-5, is as follows: DGGITQSPKYLFRKEGQNVTLSCEQNLNHDAMYWYRQDPGQGLRLIYYSQIVNDFQKGDIAEGYSVSREKKESFPLTVTSAQKNPTAFYLCASSIDPEETQYFGPGTRLLVL.